One and the same sample provided the 24 T cell receptor beta chains below, sequenced in a study of regulatory T cells in long-lasting Graves disease. Relying on iRepertoire HTBI primers and Arm-PCR of CDR3 regions, the team built TCR beta libraries. TCRdb called the multiplex PCR reads again in MiXCR, with one record for every CDR3 protein. The sample carries 310,000 or so distinct CDR3 sequences, about 20% recorded once. Time point denoted: persistent/refractory GD, antithyroid drugs over 5 years with positive TRAb. PBMC-derived RNA was used for the TCR library. The source material was peripheral blood mononuclear cells (PBMCs), sampled when the disease was refractory, from a patient treated with antithyroid drugs. These receptors all come from a female donor with Graves disease.

The rearrangement uses TRBV19 and TRBJ1-1; 8 bases are a match to TRBD1. Germline assignment: CDR1 LNHDA and CDR2 SQIVND (reference sequence). Germline trimming cut 10 bases from V and 2 bases from J; bases unmatched to any gene: 9. The CDR3 consists of 14 residues. CDR3 DNA sequence: TGTGCCACGCAACAGGGGGGGGGAAACACTGAAGCTTTCTTT. This codes for CATQQGGGNTEAFF.

The sample holds many counts of this clonotype. V gene TRBV12-3 or TRBV12-4 combines with J gene TRBJ1-6; no clear D. The CDR3 extends over 11 amino acids. The V and J ends lost 6 bases and 13 bases respectively, with 10 bases between them. The CDR3 DNA is TGTGCCAGCAGGAAGGACTACCCCCTCCACTTT. It encodes CASRKDYPLHF.

The J gene is TRBJ2-7, the V gene TRBV29-1, with TRBD1 matching 9 bases. The CDR3 is made up of 14 amino acids. The V gene end was trimmed by 4 bases and the J gene end by 3 bases; junction bases not matched to a gene: 7. CDR1 and CDR2 (germline): SQVTM, ANQGSEA. CDR3 sequence: CSVATGTGSYEQYF. The CDR3 bases are TGCAGCGTTGCGACCGGGACAGGGAGCTACGAGCAGTACTTC.

This clonotype was observed many times. The chain employs TRBV7-2 and TRBJ1-1, with D unclear. Germline assignment: CDR1 SGHTA and CDR2 FQGNSA. This CDR3 region has 14 residues. The V end was cut by 2 bases, the J end by 1 base, with 8 bases between. The CDR3 nucleotides are TGTGCCAGCAGCTTAAGCCGCTGGAACACTGAAGCTTTCTTT. It is translated as CASSLSRWNTEAFF. Full variable domain (outside the CDR3, taken from reference TRBV7-2 and TRBJ1-1): GAGVSQSPSNKVTEKGKDVELRCDPISGHTALYWYRQSLGQGLEFLIYFQGNSAPDKSGLPSDRFSAERTGGSVSTLTIQRTQQEDSAVYLCASSLSRWNTEAFFGQGTRLTVV.

The table lists this clonotype with many counts. The chain is built from TRBV3-1 and TRBJ2-7; 11 nucleotides agree with TRBD2. The CDR3 has 14 residues. Germline CDR1 and CDR2: LGHDT and YNNKEL (reference sequence). The V segment lost 2 bases and the J segment 6 bases; nucleotides outside the gene matches: 3. The CDR3 is CASSQQLAGAEQYF. The CDR3 DNA reads as TGTGCCAGCAGCCAACAACTAGCGGGAGCCGAGCAGTACTTC.

V gene TRBV19 combines with J gene TRBJ1-1, with 7 bases lining up with TRBD1. The V gene's germline CDR1 is LNHDA and CDR2 SQIVND (reference sequence). V trimming: 2 bases; J trimming: 2 bases; junction bases outside the gene matches: 8. The CDR3 totals 16 residues. In nucleotides, the CDR3 is TGTGCCAGTAGTATAAGAGGGGGCTTTATTAACACTGAAGCTTTCTTT. Translating it yields CASSIRGGFINTEAFF. The variable domain in full, completed from reference TRBV19 and TRBJ1-1, reads DGGITQSPKYLFRKEGQNVTLSCEQNLNHDAMYWYRQDPGQGLRLIYYSQIVNDFQKGDIAEGYSVSREKKESFPLTVTSAQKNPTAFYLCASSIRGGFINTEAFFGQGTRLTVV.

The genes are TRBV7-9 and TRBJ2-3, with TRBD2 as a possible D gene (5 bases). Per germline, CDR1 SEHNR and CDR2 FQNEAQ (reference sequence). V was cut by 1 base and J by 10 bases, with 21 bases left in between. There are 16 residues in the CDR3. CDR3 sequence (DNA): TGTGCCAGCAGCTTAGACGCCCAAGGGAGTCTGGTCTCGCAGTATTTT. Translation gives CASSLDAQGSLVSQYF.

The chain couples TRBV19 to TRBJ1-6, with TRBD1 matching over 11 bases. The CDR3 has 17 residues. V lost 6 bases and J lost 5; bases outside the gene matches: 9. Looked up from germline, CDR1 is LNHDA and CDR2 is SQIVND (reference sequence). In DNA form, the CDR3 reads TGTGCCAGTAGCCCCGGGACAGGGGGAAAAGATAATTCACCCCTCCACTTT. Translation gives CASSPGTGGKDNSPLHF.

This clonotype came up many times. The chain couples TRBV5-1 to TRBJ1-4; D not resolved. This CDR3 has 15 amino acids. Germline V CDR1 and CDR2: SGHRS, YFSETQ. V was clipped by 0 bases and J by 8 bases, with 14 bases between them. CDR3 residues: CASSLAAGGSEKLFF. The DNA for the CDR3 is TGCGCCAGCAGCTTGGCGGCAGGTGGGAGCGAAAAACTGTTTTTT.

This clonotype was seen at least ten times. The V gene is TRBV18, the J gene TRBJ2-7, with TRBD1 as a possible D gene (5 bases). This CDR3 contains 15 residues. The V end was cut by 4 bases, the J end by 3 bases, with 16 bases between. Germline values: CDR1 KGHSH, CDR2 LQKENI. The CDR3 is CASSHQGMGFYEQYF. As DNA, the CDR3 is TGTGCCAGCTCACACCAGGGAATGGGATTCTACGAGCAGTACTTC.

The genes are TRBV28 and TRBJ1-4; D call uncertain. Germline V gives CDR1 MDHEN, CDR2 SYDVKM. Trimming left V 2 bases short and J 4 bases short, with 11 bases between. The CDR3 runs 15 residues. The CDR3 spells CASSLQRADNEKLFF. The CDR3 nucleotides read TGTGCCAGCAGTTTACAGAGGGCGGATAATGAAAAACTGTTTTTT.

This clonotype was observed at least ten times. The gene calls are TRBV12-3 or TRBV12-4 and TRBJ2-6; unclear D gene. The CDR3 has 16 amino acids. The ends were cut back, 5 bases at V and 2 bases at J, with 13 bases in the middle. The CDR3 DNA reads TGTGCCAGCAGTCTAATGATCAGACCTGGGGCCAACGTCCTGACTTTC. It is translated as CASSLMIRPGANVLTF.

The genes are TRBV30 and TRBJ1-4; D not resolved. Germline CDR1 and CDR2: GTSNPN and SVGIG (reference sequence). The ends were cut back, 4 bases at V and 0 bases at J, with 9 bases in the middle. This CDR3 spans 14 amino acids. For the CDR3, the DNA is TGTGCCTGGAAGGCCGGTACAACTAATGAAAAACTGTTTTTT. Its translation is CAWKAGTTNEKLFF. Variable domain in full (rest from reference TRBV30 and TRBJ1-4): SQTIHQWPATLVQPVGSPLSLECTVEGTSNPNLYWYRQAAGRGLQLLFYSVGIGQISSEVPQNLSASRPQDRQFILSSKKLLLSDSGFYLCAWKAGTTNEKLFFGSGTQLSVL.

This clonotype was seen many times. The J gene is TRBJ2-5, the V gene TRBV29-1; 7 positions agree with TRBD2. The germline V gene has CDR1 SQVTM and CDR2 ANQGSEA. The J segment lost 4 bases and the V segment lost 6 bases, leaving 8 bases of the junction unmatched. This CDR3 is built from 13 residues. CDR3 in DNA: TGCAGCGTGAGAGGACTAGTAGTAGAGACCCAGTACTTC. It specifies CSVRGLVVETQYF.

This clonotype was seen a few times. The V and J genes are TRBV19 and TRBJ1-6, with 8 bases aligning to TRBD1. V was clipped by 6 bases and J by 11 bases; unmatched bases: 6. CDR3 length equals 13 residues. Looked up from germline, CDR1 is LNHDA and CDR2 is SQIVND (reference sequence). CDR3 sequence reads: CASRDRVSTPLHF. In nucleotides, the CDR3 is TGTGCCAGTAGGGACAGGGTATCTACACCCCTCCACTTT.

The rearrangement joins TRBV14 to TRBJ1-2; TRBD1 matches at 7 bases. CDR1 and CDR2 (germline): SGHDN, FVKESK. There are 15 residues in the CDR3. The V segment lost 1 base and the J segment 6 bases; nucleotides outside the gene matches: 8. CDR3 region: CASSQGFRGKDGYTF. The CDR3 DNA sequence: TGTGCCAGCAGCCAAGGCTTCAGGGGGAAAGATGGCTACACCTTC.

The chain combines TRBV28 with TRBJ2-6, with 9 bases fitting TRBD1. V shed 10 bases and J 0 bases; nucleotides not matched to a gene: 16. Looked up from germline, CDR1 is MDHEN and CDR2 is SYDVKM. The CDR3 extends over 19 amino acids. CDR3 sequence (DNA): TGTGCCACCTTTGAACACCGGGACAGGGCTTACTCTGGGGCCAACGTCCTGACTTTC. Its translation is CATFEHRDRAYSGANVLTF.

This clonotype was seen a handful of times. This chain joins TRBV6-2 or TRBV6-3 and TRBJ2-7; D may be TRBD2 (5 bases). The CDR3 has 12 amino acids. CDR1 and CDR2 (germline): MNHEY, SVGEGT. V was cut by 6 bases and J by 6 bases, with 12 bases left in between. The CDR3 nucleotides are TGTGCCAGCAGCCCCGGACTCGTCGAGCAGTACTTC. Encoded protein: CASSPGLVEQYF.

This clonotype was seen only a few times. V and J are TRBV12-3 or TRBV12-4 and TRBJ1-1; TRBD1 is a possible D gene (5 bases). The CDR3 is 13 residues long. The V end was cut by 1 base, the J end by 6 bases, with 9 bases between. The CDR3 DNA is TGTGCCAGCAGTTTAGTGGGGGGACCTGAAGCTTTCTTT. This sequence encodes CASSLVGGPEAFF.

The sample holds a few counts of this clonotype. The chain employs TRBV6-1 and TRBJ2-3; the match to TRBD1 covers 7 bases. The trim removed 6 bases at V and 3 bases at J, leaving 9 bases unmatched. CDR1 is MNHNS and CDR2 is SASEGT in the germline V gene. The CDR3 totals 15 residues. The CDR3 protein is CASRQGQVITDTQYF. Here the CDR3 DNA reads TGTGCCAGCAGACAAGGACAGGTCATAACAGATACGCAGTATTTT.

Points on this clonotype: Mismatch with germline at one junction end may stem from a read error. The J gene is TRBJ1-2, the V gene TRBV11-2; no definite D call. The CDR3 consists of 13 residues. Germline CDR1 and CDR2: SGHAT and FQNNGV. The CDR3 DNA follows: TGTGCCAGCAGCTCCGGTCAGAACTATGGCTACGCCTTC. Translated, it gives CASSSGQNYGYAF.

With respect to this clonotype: A junction end diverges from the germline sequence, so it may reflect a read error. The chain combines TRBV5-1 with TRBJ2-7, with 9 bases lining up with TRBD1. The germline V gene encodes CDR1 SGHRS and CDR2 YFSETQ. This CDR3 spans 15 amino acids. CDR3 sequence: CASSLGDRELYEQYF. CDR3 sequence (DNA): TGTGCCAGCAGCTTGGGGGACAGGGAGCTCTACGAGCAGTACTTC. Full variable domain (missing parts from reference TRBV5-1 and TRBJ2-7): KAGVTQTPRYLIKTRGQQVTLSCSPISGHRSVSWYQQTPGQGLQFLFEYFSETQRNKGNFPGRFSGRQFSNSRSEMNVSTLELGDSALYLCASSLGDRELYEQYFGPGTRLTVT.

This clonotype appeared many times. The genes are TRBV6-5 and TRBJ1-2; no reliable D call. Germline CDR1 MNHEY, CDR2 SVGAGI. Trimming pared 0 bases from V and 0 bases from J, leaving 5 bases between. The CDR3 runs to 14 residues. The CDR3 DNA is TGTGCCAGCAGTTACTCTGCAGCTAACTATGGCTACACCTTC. Protein product: CASSYSAANYGYTF.

There are a few counts of this clonotype. The genes are TRBV18 and TRBJ1-6; D gene unclear. The CDR3 is 17 residues long. The germline V and J ends were trimmed by 5 bases and 7 bases, with 21 bases remaining between them. Germline CDR1 and CDR2: KGHSH and LQKENI. The CDR3: CASSYQWLETDNSPLHF. The CDR3 bases are TGTGCCAGCTCATACCAATGGCTTGAGACTGACAATTCACCCCTCCACTTT.